These 7 T cell receptor beta chains were sequenced from one sample in a study of blood T cell repertoires in COVID-19. Produced via immunoSEQ multiplex PCR; TCRdb's table is partial and in-frame only. Counted here are about 120,000 clones, around 83% occurring once; the ten biggest clones make up over 9.5%. The sequenced sample consisted of peripheral blood. The receptors shown here come from a man aged 60 to 69 with acute or convalescent COVID-19.

The chain recombines TRBV6-5 with TRBJ1-1; TRBD1 aligns across 7 bases. The CDR3 covers 14 residues. From germline, CDR1 is MNHEY and CDR2 SVGAGI. Trimming at V came to 6 bases and at J to 1 base, leaving 5 bases not matched to a gene. CDR3 bases: TGTGCCAGCAGAGAGGGACAGAAGAACACTGAAGCTTTCTTT. It specifies CASREGQKNTEAFF.

The chain recombines TRBV2 with TRBJ2-3; D gene ambiguous. The CDR3 has 14 amino acids. Germline V gene data show CDR1 as SNHLY and CDR2 as FYNNEI. V lost 11 bases, J lost 2 bases, and 17 bases lay in between. CDR3 sequence reads: CAGNRILYTDTQYF. The CDR3 region has the DNA TGTGCCGGAAATAGAATACTATACACAGATACGCAGTATTTT.

The rearrangement joins TRBV18 to TRBJ1-1, with 10 bases identical to TRBD1. The CDR3 runs 15 residues. Losses at the gene ends were 4 bases for V and 5 bases for J; bases not matched to a gene: 7. CDR1 KGHSH and CDR2 LQKENI come from the germline V gene. The CDR3 sequence is CASSQDRGLGTEAFF. CDR3 nucleotides: TGTGCCAGCTCACAAGACAGGGGGCTGGGGACTGAAGCTTTCTTT.

The J gene is TRBJ1-4, the V gene TRBV28; a possible D gene is TRBD1 (5 bases). CDR3 length: 16 residues. Germline loops: CDR1 MDHEN, CDR2 SYDVKM. Trimming shortened V by 2 bases and J by 3 bases, and 13 bases separated the two germline ends. The CDR3 spells CASSLAGAEANEKLFF. The DNA of the CDR3 is TGTGCCAGCAGTTTAGCTGGGGCTGAAGCTAATGAAAAACTGTTTTTT.

The chain joins TRBV4-1 to TRBJ2-3; tentative D call: TRBD2 (6 bases). Per the germline V gene, CDR1 is MGHRA and CDR2 is YSYEKL. The CDR3 spans 14 residues. Deletions cut 4 bases from V and 5 bases from J, with 13 bases between. The CDR3 region is CASSRDSPGDTQYF. As DNA, the CDR3 is TGCGCCAGCAGCCGGGACTCGCCAGGAGATACGCAGTATTTT.

The V call is TRBV12-3 or TRBV12-4, the J call TRBJ2-7; possible D gene TRBD2, 5 bases. Deletions cut 6 bases from V and 5 bases from J, with 14 bases between. The length of the CDR3 is 13 residues. The CDR3 region is CASRPSGSHEQYF. CDR3 nucleotide sequence: TGTGCCAGCAGACCGAGTGGGAGCCACGAGCAGTACTTC.

A few counts support this clone. This rearrangement joins TRBV5-1 to TRBJ1-2, with D possibly being TRBD1 (5 bases). This CDR3 region has 13 residues. Germline V gene lookup returns CDR1 SGHRS and CDR2 YFSETQ. The ends were cut back, 7 bases at V and 6 bases at J, with 16 bases in the middle. CDR3 residues: CASGAPTQHGYTF. In DNA form, the CDR3 reads TGCGCCAGCGGGGCTCCTACGCAACATGGCTACACCTTC. The complete variable domain, with remaining parts taken from reference TRBV5-1 and TRBJ1-2, reads KAGVTQTPRYLIKTRGQQVTLSCSPISGHRSVSWYQQTPGQGLQFLFEYFSETQRNKGNFPGRFSGRQFSNSRSEMNVSTLELGDSALYLCASGAPTQHGYTFGSGTRLTVV.